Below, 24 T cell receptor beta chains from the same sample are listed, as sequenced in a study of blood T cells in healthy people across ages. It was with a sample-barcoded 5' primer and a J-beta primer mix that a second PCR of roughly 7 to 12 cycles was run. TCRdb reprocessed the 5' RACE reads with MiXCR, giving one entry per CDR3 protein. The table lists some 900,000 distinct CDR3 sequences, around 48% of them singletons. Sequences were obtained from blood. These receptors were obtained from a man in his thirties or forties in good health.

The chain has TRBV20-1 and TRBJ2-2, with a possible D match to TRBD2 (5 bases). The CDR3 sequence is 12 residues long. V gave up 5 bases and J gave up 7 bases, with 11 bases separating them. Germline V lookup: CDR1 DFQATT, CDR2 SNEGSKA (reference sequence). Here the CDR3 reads CSAGTGIGELFF. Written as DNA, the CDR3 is TGCAGTGCTGGCACCGGGATCGGGGAGCTGTTTTTT.

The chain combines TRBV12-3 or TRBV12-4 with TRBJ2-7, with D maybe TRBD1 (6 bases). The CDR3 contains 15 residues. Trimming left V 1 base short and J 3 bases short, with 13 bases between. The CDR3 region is CASSLVGDKGYEQYF. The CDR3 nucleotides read TGTGCCAGCAGTTTAGTCGGGGACAAGGGCTACGAGCAGTACTTC.

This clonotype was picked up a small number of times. CDR3 in DNA: TGTGCCAGCAGTTTTACAGGTGGTCAGCCCCAGCATTTT. It translates to CASSFTGGQPQHF. This sequence joins TRBV12-3 or TRBV12-4 and TRBJ1-5; possible D gene TRBD1, 5 bases. This CDR3 is built from 13 residues. Deletions cut 3 bases from V and 6 bases from J, with 9 bases between.

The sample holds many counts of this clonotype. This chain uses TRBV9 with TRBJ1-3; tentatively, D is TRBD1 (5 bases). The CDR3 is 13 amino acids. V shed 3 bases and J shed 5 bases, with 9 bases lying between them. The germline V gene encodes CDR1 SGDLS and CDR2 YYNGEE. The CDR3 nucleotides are TGTGCCAGCAGCGGTGAGGGGAGAAACACCATATATTTT. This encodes CASSGEGRNTIYF. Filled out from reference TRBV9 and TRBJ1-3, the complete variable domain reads DSGVTQTPKHLITATGQRVTLRCSPRSGDLSVYWYQQSLDQGLQFLIQYYNGEERAKGNILERFSAQQFPDLHSELNLSSLELGDSALYFCASSGEGRNTIYFGEGSWLTVV.

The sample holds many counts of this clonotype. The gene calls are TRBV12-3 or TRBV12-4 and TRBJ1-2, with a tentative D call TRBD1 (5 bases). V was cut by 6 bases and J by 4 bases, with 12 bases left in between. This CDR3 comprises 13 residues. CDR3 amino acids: CASRQGLGYGYTF. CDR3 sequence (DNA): TGTGCCAGCAGGCAGGGTCTGGGCTATGGCTACACCTTC.

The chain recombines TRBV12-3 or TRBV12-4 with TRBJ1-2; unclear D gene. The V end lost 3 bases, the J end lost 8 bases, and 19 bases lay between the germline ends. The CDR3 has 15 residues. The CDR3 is CASSLLREGRSGYTF. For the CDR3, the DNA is TGTGCCAGCAGTTTGCTCCGGGAGGGCCGGTCCGGCTACACCTTC.

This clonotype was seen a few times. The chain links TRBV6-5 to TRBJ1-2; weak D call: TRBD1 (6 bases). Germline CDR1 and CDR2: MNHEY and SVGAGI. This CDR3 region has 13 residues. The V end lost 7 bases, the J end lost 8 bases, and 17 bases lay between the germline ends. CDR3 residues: CASTDQGLGGYTF. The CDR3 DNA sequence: TGTGCCAGCACCGACCAGGGGCTAGGCGGCTACACCTTC.

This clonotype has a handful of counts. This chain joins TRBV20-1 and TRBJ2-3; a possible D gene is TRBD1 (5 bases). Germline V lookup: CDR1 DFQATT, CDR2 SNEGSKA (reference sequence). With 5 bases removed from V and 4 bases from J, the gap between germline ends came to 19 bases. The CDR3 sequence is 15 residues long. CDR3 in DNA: TGCAGTGCTCCATGGGGCAGGGCCATCGCAGATACGCAGTATTTT. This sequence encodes CSAPWGRAIADTQYF.

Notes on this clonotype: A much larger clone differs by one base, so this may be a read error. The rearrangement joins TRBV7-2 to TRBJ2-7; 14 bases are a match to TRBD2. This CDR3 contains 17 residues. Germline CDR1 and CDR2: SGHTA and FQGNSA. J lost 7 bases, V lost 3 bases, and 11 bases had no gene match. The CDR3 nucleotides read TGTGCCAGCAGCTTCCAAGGGACTAGCGGGGGATACAATGAGCAGTACTTC. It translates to CASSFQGTSGGYNEQYF.

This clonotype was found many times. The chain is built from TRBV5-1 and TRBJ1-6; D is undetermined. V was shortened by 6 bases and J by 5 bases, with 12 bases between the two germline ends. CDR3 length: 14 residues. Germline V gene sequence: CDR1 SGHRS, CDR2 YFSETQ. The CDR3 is CASTTETDNSPLHF. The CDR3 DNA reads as TGCGCCAGCACGACCGAGACGGATAATTCACCCCTCCACTTT.

The chain's CDR3 is CSARDRARESRGRRYIQYF. For the CDR3, the DNA is TGCAGTGCTAGAGATAGGGCCCGCGAGAGCAGGGGTAGACGCTACATTCAGTACTTC. This chain uses TRBV20-1 with TRBJ2-7; TRBD1 is a possible D gene (6 bases). The better agreement between TRBJ2-4 and the DNA end casts doubt on the J call. Germline CDR1 reads DFQATT; CDR2 reads SNEGSKA (reference sequence). The CDR3 has 19 amino acids.

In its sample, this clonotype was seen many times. This chain's CDR3 is CASRKQGNEQFF. The CDR3 bases are TGTGCCAGCAGGAAACAGGGCAATGAGCAGTTCTTC. The chain carries TRBV2 and TRBJ2-1; possibly TRBD1 for D (6 bases). The germline V gene encodes CDR1 SNHLY and CDR2 FYNNEI. CDR3 size: 12 residues. Trimming pared 6 bases from V and 6 bases from J, leaving 9 bases between.

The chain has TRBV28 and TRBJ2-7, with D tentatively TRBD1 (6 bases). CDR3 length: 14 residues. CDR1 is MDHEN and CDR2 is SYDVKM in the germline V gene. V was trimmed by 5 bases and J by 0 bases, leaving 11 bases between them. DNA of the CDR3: TGTGCCAGCAGTCTTGAGGGGGACTCCTACGAGCAGTACTTC. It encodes CASSLEGDSYEQYF.

CDR3 protein: CASSPGTRNSNEQFF. The CDR3 nucleotides read TGTGCCAGCTCGCCCGGGACTAGAAATTCCAATGAGCAGTTCTTC. The chain carries TRBV18 and TRBJ2-1; 8 nucleotides agree with TRBD2. The CDR3 has 15 residues. V lost 6 bases to trimming and J lost 6 bases; unmatched junction nucleotides: 10. The germline CDR1 and CDR2 sequences are KGHSH and LQKENI.

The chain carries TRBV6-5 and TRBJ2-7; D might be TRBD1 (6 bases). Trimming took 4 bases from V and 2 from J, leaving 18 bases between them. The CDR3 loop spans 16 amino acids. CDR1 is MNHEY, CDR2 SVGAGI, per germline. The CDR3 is CASSLYQGQVTYEQYF. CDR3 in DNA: TGTGCCAGCAGTTTATATCAGGGACAAGTTACCTACGAGCAGTACTTC.

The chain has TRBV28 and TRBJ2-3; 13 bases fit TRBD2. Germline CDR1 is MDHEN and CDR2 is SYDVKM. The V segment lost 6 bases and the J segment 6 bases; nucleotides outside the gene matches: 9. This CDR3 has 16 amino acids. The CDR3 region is CASSGLAGASSDTQYF. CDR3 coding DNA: TGTGCCAGCAGCGGACTAGCGGGGGCCTCCTCGGATACGCAGTATTTT.

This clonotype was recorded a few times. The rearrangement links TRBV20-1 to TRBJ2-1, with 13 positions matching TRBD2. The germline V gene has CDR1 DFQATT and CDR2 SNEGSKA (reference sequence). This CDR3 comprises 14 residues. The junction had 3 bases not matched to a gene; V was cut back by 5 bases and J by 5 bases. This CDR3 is CSAPGTSGDNEQFF. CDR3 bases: TGCAGTGCTCCCGGGACTAGCGGGGACAATGAGCAGTTCTTC.

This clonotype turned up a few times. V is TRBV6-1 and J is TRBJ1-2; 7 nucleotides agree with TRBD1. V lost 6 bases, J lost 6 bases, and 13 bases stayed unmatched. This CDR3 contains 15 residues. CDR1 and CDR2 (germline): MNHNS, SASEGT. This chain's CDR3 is CASSSTPTGADGYTF. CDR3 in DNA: TGTGCCAGCAGCTCTACTCCAACAGGGGCGGATGGCTACACCTTC.

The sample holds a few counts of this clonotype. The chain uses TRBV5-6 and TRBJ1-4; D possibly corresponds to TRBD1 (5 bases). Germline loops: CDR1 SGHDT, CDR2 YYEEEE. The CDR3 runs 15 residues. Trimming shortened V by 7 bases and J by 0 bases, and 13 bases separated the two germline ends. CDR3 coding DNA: TGTGCCAGCTACCCTAGGGGCGCAACTAATGAAAAACTGTTTTTT. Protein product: CASYPRGATNEKLFF.

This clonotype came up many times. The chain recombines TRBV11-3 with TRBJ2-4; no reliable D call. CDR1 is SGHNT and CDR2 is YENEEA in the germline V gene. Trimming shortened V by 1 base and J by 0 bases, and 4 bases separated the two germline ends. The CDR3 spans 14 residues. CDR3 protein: CASSLAGAKNIQYF. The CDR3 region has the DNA TGTGCCAGCAGCTTAGCCGGAGCCAAAAACATTCAGTACTTC.

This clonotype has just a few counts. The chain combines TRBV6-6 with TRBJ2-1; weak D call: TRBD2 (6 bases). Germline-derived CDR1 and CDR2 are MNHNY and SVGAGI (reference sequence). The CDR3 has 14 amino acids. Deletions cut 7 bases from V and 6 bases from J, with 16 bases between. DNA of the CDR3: TGTGCCAGCACCATAGGGCTAGCGAGCAATGAGCAGTTCTTC. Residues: CASTIGLASNEQFF.

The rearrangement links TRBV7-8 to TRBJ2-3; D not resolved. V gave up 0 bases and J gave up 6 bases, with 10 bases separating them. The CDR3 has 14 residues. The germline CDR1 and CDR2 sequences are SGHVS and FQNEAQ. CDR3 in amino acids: CASSLAETEDTQYF. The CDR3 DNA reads TGTGCCAGCAGCTTAGCGGAAACTGAGGATACGCAGTATTTT.

CDR3 in DNA: TGCAGTGCCCAGGGGCCTCGGAGGACCGGGGAGCTGTTTTTT. Translated, it gives CSAQGPRRTGELFF. The rearrangement uses TRBV20-1 and TRBJ2-2, with D perhaps TRBD1 (6 bases). The CDR3 runs 14 residues. The germline gives CDR1 DFQATT, CDR2 SNEGSKA (reference sequence). V was clipped by 6 bases and J by 5 bases, with 16 bases between them.

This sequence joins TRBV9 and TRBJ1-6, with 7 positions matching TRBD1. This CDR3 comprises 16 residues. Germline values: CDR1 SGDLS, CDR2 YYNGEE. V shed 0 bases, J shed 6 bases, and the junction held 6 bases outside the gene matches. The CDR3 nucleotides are TGTGCCAGCAGCGTAGCTAGTACAGGGGCTAATTCACCCCTCCACTTT. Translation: CASSVASTGANSPLHF.